A selection of T cell receptor beta chains follows, all from one sample in a study of T cell responses to AZD1222 COVID-19 vaccine. Assay used: immunoSEQ multiplex PCR; TCRdb lists only in-frame clones, some missing. The sample features about 140,000 clones, with 2% to 2.5% in its top ten. The sequencing input was peripheral blood. The receptors come from an adult in good health. The conserved cysteine and the conserved F or W are not part of the CDR3 here.

v_gene,j_gene,CDR3aa
TRBV4-3,TRBJ2-6,ASSQVRAGGNSGANVLT
TRBV5-6,TRBJ1-2,ASSRGVSDPGYT
TRBV7-2,TRBJ2-1,ASSRTGGNYNEQF
TRBV30,TRBJ2-4,AWRDWAGVAKNIQY
TRBV11-2,TRBJ1-3,ASSSAGTGFTSGNTIY
TRBV5-4,TRBJ2-5,ASSLVSVVETQY
TRBV21-1,TRBJ2-2,ASSKDRGNTGELF
TRBV5-1,TRBJ2-7,ASRPTGSSYEQY
TRBV3-1/TRBV3-2,TRBJ2-3,ASSHRLAGGPSTDTQY
TRBV10-2,TRBJ2-3,ASSDGGGSPSTDTQY
TRBV6-5,TRBJ1-1,ASRSQDRANTEAF
TRBV11-2,TRBJ2-7,ASSSPDRYASYEQY
TRBV5-8,TRBJ1-2,ASSSWGRGYT
TRBV24-1,TRBJ2-1,ATSDVNEQF
TRBV15,TRBJ1-1,ATSRVPGQKNTEAF
TRBV7-2,TRBJ2-7,ASSLQGAQVHEQY
TRBV12-3/TRBV12-4,TRBJ2-1,ASTYFYNEQF
TRBV20-1,TRBJ1-2,SASPRGGYT
TRBV7-8,TRBJ1-3,ASGDRGSGNTIY
TRBV6-1,TRBJ2-5,ASSDPQGLASKTQY
TRBV7-6,TRBJ2-7,ASSRGVTYEQY
TRBV4-2,TRBJ2-3,ASSQEGRGDADTQY
TRBV3-1/TRBV3-2,TRBJ1-5,ASGRVYQPQH